The sequence of this T cell receptor (beta chain) was determined in a study of blood T cell repertoires in COVID-19. Study information: Sites across the United States, Italy and Spain contributed samples from acute and convalescent COVID-19. PBMCs, B-cell-depleted T cells, or T cells provided the cDNA or gDNA that made up the material.

The V gene lost 4 bases and the J gene lost 2 bases, with 15 bases spanning the gap. Germline values: CDR1 SGHDN, CDR2 FVKESK. CDR3 length equals 16 residues. As processed by the authors: Reference gene primer amplification gave nucleated cell count estimates. Sequencing was performed with immunoSEQ multiplex PCR; in TCRdb, only in-frame clones are kept and a portion is missing. Clone size and V and J calls were adopted from that table, with D and trimming inferred from the DNA. The sample has some 350,000 clones, around 86% seen once. Sequenced material: peripheral blood. The rearrangement links TRBV14 to TRBJ2-1, with a weak D call TRBD2 (6 bases). The receptor's source is a human donor in a cohort sampled during active COVID-19. DNA for the CDR3: TGTGCCAGCAGCCCCCTGGGAGCGGGCGCCTACAATGAGCAGTTCTTC. Encoded protein: CASSPLGAGAYNEQFF.